These 24 T cell receptor beta chains came from one sample sequenced in a study of control samples from healthy donors and cancer patients. Clones were read by immunoSEQ multiplex PCR, and TCRdb kept only the in-frame ones, dropping some. The repertoire has about 180,000 clones, around 94% of them found once; the top ten carry roughly 1.5%. Specimen: blood. All receptors derive from a man aged 30-40 years in good health.

The rearrangement joins TRBV24-1 to TRBJ2-1; D may be TRBD2 (6 bases). CDR1 is KGHDR and CDR2 is SFDVKD in the germline V gene. This CDR3 comprises 14 residues. The ends were cut back, 4 bases at V and 8 bases at J, with 14 bases in the middle. The CDR3 coding sequence is TGTGCCACCAGTGACACTAGCCGGTCCCATGAGCAGTTCTTC. This sequence encodes CATSDTSRSHEQFF.

This clone was seen only once. The chain joins TRBV9 to TRBJ1-4; TRBD1 matches at 8 bases. Germline CDR1 reads SGDLS; CDR2 reads YYNGEE. This CDR3 has 15 amino acids. The V gene end was trimmed by 3 bases and the J gene end by 6 bases; junction bases not matched to a gene: 7. Here the CDR3 reads CASSGPGTGDEKLFF. DNA for the CDR3: TGTGCCAGCAGCGGACCCGGGACAGGCGATGAAAAACTGTTTTTT.

V usage is TRBV24-1 and J usage is TRBJ1-4; D is ambiguous. Germline lookup yields CDR1 KGHDR and CDR2 SFDVKD. Trimming took 7 bases from V and 8 from J, leaving 16 bases between them. The CDR3 loop spans 14 amino acids. In DNA, the CDR3 is TGTGCCACCAGCTTTTGTGGGGATCACGAAAAACTGTTTTTT. Translating gives CATSFCGDHEKLFF.

This clone was seen just once. V gene TRBV4-2 combines with J gene TRBJ1-2; D is unresolved. Per the germline V gene, CDR1 is LGHNA and CDR2 is YNFKEQ. V was shortened by 0 bases and J by 4 bases, with 12 bases between the two germline ends. This CDR3 contains 15 residues. CDR3 DNA sequence: TGTGCCAGCAGCCAAGATCTTTGGGAACTCTATGGCTACACCTTC. This codes for CASSQDLWELYGYTF.

The CDR3 sequence is CASSLPTGGSTPYEQYF. DNA of the CDR3: TGTGCCAGCAGCTTACCCACAGGGGGCTCCACTCCCTACGAGCAGTACTTC. V gene TRBV5-4 combines with J gene TRBJ2-7; 9 nucleotides align to TRBD1. Germline values: CDR1 SGHNT, CDR2 YYREEE (reference sequence). Losses at the gene ends were 2 bases for V and 2 bases for J; bases not matched to a gene: 11. The CDR3 spans 17 residues.

The J gene is TRBJ1-4, the V gene TRBV18; possibly TRBD1 for D (5 bases). CDR1 is KGHSH, CDR2 LQKENI, per germline. There are 17 residues in the CDR3. The germline V and J ends were trimmed by 3 bases and 4 bases, with 18 bases remaining between them. CDR3 region: CASSPFFGGAINEKLFF. CDR3 DNA sequence: TGTGCCAGCTCACCCTTCTTTGGAGGGGCCATTAATGAAAAACTGTTTTTT.

The chain recombines TRBV5-1 with TRBJ1-1, with D possibly being TRBD1 (6 bases). V shed 6 bases and J shed 1 base, with 13 bases lying between them. Germline loops: CDR1 SGHRS, CDR2 YFSETQ. This CDR3 has 14 residues. The CDR3 loop is CASTGAGTNTEAFF. In nucleotides, the CDR3 is TGCGCCAGCACAGGGGCGGGAACGAACACTGAAGCTTTCTTT.

The V gene is TRBV6-5, the J gene TRBJ1-3; D is undetermined. V lost 5 bases, J lost 2 bases, and 7 bases lay in between. Germline V lookup: CDR1 MNHEY, CDR2 SVGAGI. The CDR3 is made up of 13 amino acids. CDR3: CASSPRTGNTIYF. The CDR3 DNA reads as TGTGCCAGCAGTCCTCGGACTGGAAACACCATATATTTT.

This clone appeared a single time. The chain combines TRBV5-1 with TRBJ1-1, with D hard to call. The germline V and J ends were trimmed by 0 bases and 0 bases, with 12 bases remaining between them. The CDR3 consists of 16 residues. Per the germline V gene, CDR1 is SGHRS and CDR2 is YFSETQ. The CDR3 DNA reads as TGCGCCAGCAGCTTGGTCAGTCCTCTAATGAACACTGAAGCTTTCTTT. Its translation is CASSLVSPLMNTEAFF.

This clone came up once. This rearrangement joins TRBV5-1 to TRBJ2-7, with 7 bases matching TRBD1. Per the germline V gene, CDR1 is SGHRS and CDR2 is YFSETQ. There are 12 residues in the CDR3. After removal of 2 bases from V and 6 bases from J, the junction contained 2 bases not matched to a gene. The CDR3 DNA sequence: TGCGCCAGCAGCTTCGACAGGGTCGAGCAGTACTTC. It yields the protein CASSFDRVEQYF. The variable domain in full, completed from reference TRBV5-1 and TRBJ2-7, reads KAGVTQTPRYLIKTRGQQVTLSCSPISGHRSVSWYQQTPGQGLQFLFEYFSETQRNKGNFPGRFSGRQFSNSRSEMNVSTLELGDSALYLCASSFDRVEQYFGPGTRLTVT.

J is TRBJ2-2 and V is TRBV10-3; 8 nucleotides agree with TRBD1. This CDR3 has 16 amino acids. Trimming took 3 bases from V and 4 from J; bases not matched to a gene: 7. The germline CDR1 and CDR2 sequences are ENHRY and SYGVKD. The chain's CDR3 is CAISDLDRVGTGELFF. CDR3 nucleotides: TGTGCCATCAGTGACCTGGACAGGGTAGGCACCGGGGAGCTGTTTTTT.

On this clone: The sample contains more than one DNA sequence encoding this CDR3. The rearrangement uses TRBV19 and TRBJ1-2; D remains ambiguous. Germline loops: CDR1 LNHDA, CDR2 SQIVND (reference sequence). The V end was cut by 2 bases, the J end by 6 bases, with 4 bases between. This CDR3 is 11 amino acids long. The CDR3 DNA follows: TGTGCCAGTAGTATACTGGATGGCTACACCTTC. As protein: CASSILDGYTF.

The chain employs TRBV5-1 and TRBJ1-3; D not certain. Trimming took 0 bases from V and 3 from J, leaving 7 bases between them. There are 14 residues in the CDR3. Germline CDR1 SGHRS, CDR2 YFSETQ. The CDR3, as DNA: TGCGCCAGCAGCTTGGATGTCGTTGGAAACACCATATATTTT. It yields the protein CASSLDVVGNTIYF.

A note on this clone: One end of the junction fails to match germline, which may point to a read error. The V and J genes are TRBV30 and TRBJ1-5; TRBD1 matches at 7 bases. Germline CDR1 GTSNPN, CDR2 SVGIG (reference sequence). This CDR3 region has 14 residues. This CDR3 reads CAWSVGGGKQPQHF. In DNA, the CDR3 is TGTGCCTGGAGTGTAGGAGGGGGCAAACAGCCCCAGCATTTT.

With regard to this clone: The junction departs from germline at one end; a sequencing error may be responsible. The V gene is TRBV2, the J gene TRBJ2-3, with 11 bases identical to TRBD1. Germline CDR1 and CDR2: SNHLY and FYNNEI. This CDR3 region has 14 residues. DNA of the CDR3: TGTGCCGGCAGAACGGACAGGGGGCAGGATACGCAGTATTTT. Translation: CAGRTDRGQDTQYF.

The chain carries TRBV30 and TRBJ1-4, with unresolved D. The V and J ends lost 3 bases and 8 bases respectively, with 13 bases between them. The CDR3 totals 13 residues. Germline CDR1 and CDR2: GTSNPN and SVGIG (reference sequence). The CDR3, as DNA: TGTGCCTGGAGCCCTCATGGTAGCGAAAAACTGTTTTTT. Its protein product is CAWSPHGSEKLFF.

The J gene is TRBJ2-7, the V gene TRBV2, with 10 nucleotides matching TRBD1. The CDR3 covers 13 residues. CDR1 is SNHLY, CDR2 FYNNEI, per germline. The V segment lost 9 bases and the J segment 6 bases; nucleotides outside the gene matches: 8. Here the CDR3 reads CASDRGQPSEQYF. In nucleotides, the CDR3 is TGTGCCAGTGACAGGGGGCAGCCCTCCGAGCAGTACTTC. Drawing the rest from reference TRBV2 and TRBJ2-7, the complete variable domain is EPEVTQTPSHQVTQMGQEVILRCVPISNHLYFYWYRQILGQKVEFLVSFYNNEISEKSEIFDDQFSVERPDGSNFTLKIRSTKLEDSAMYFCASDRGQPSEQYFGPGTRLTVT.

As regards this clone: Additional DNA sequences in this sample encode the identical CDR3. This sequence joins TRBV27 and TRBJ1-6; perhaps TRBD1 as D (5 bases). Germline V lookup: CDR1 MNHEY, CDR2 SMNVEV (reference sequence). This CDR3 contains 14 residues. V was shortened by 6 bases and J by 1 base, with 7 bases between the two germline ends. The CDR3 bases are TGTGCCAGCAGGCAGGGATCCTATAATTCACCCCTCCACTTT. Protein: CASRQGSYNSPLHF.

V and J are TRBV6-1 and TRBJ1-2, with D unclear. Per the germline V gene, CDR1 is MNHNS and CDR2 is SASEGT. V lost 2 bases and J lost 0, with 10 bases in between. CDR3 size: 15 residues. The DNA for the CDR3 is TGTGCCAGCAGTGAACAGACCTCTACTAACTATGGCTACACCTTC. Amino acids: CASSEQTSTNYGYTF.

This clone has only one observation. This chain links TRBV2 with TRBJ1-1; D unresolved. The germline V and J ends were trimmed by 3 bases and 2 bases, with 7 bases remaining between them. CDR1 and CDR2 from the germline V gene are SNHLY and FYNNEI. The CDR3 runs to 13 residues. CDR3 residues: CASSEGGNTEAFF. The CDR3 DNA follows: TGTGCCAGCAGTGAGGGCGGTAACACTGAAGCTTTCTTT.

This clone was recorded once. The chain's CDR3 is CASSSRGLRKETQYF. The CDR3 DNA reads as TGTGCCAGCAGCTCACGAGGGCTGCGTAAAGAGACCCAGTACTTC. The chain employs TRBV11-2 and TRBJ2-5; maybe TRBD2 (5 bases). The germline V and J ends were trimmed by 4 bases and 3 bases, with 15 bases remaining between them. The CDR3 is 15 amino acids. CDR1 is SGHAT, CDR2 FQNNGV, per germline. The variable domain in full, completed from reference TRBV11-2 and TRBJ2-5, reads EAGVAQSPRYKIIEKRQSVAFWCNPISGHATLYWYQQILGQGPKLLIQFQNNGVVDDSQLPKDRFSAERLKGVDSTLKIQPAKLEDSAVYLCASSSRGLRKETQYFGPGTRLLVL.

This sequence joins TRBV7-8 and TRBJ1-4; no firm D call. The CDR3 is made up of 12 amino acids. V lost 2 bases, J lost 8 bases, and 6 bases lay in between. Germline V gene data show CDR1 as SGHVS and CDR2 as FQNEAQ. The CDR3 sequence is CASSLTWEKLFF. CDR3 DNA sequence: TGTGCCAGCAGCTTAACCTGGGAAAAACTGTTTTTT.

The chain is built from TRBV4-2 and TRBJ2-1, with D uncertain. The CDR3 loop spans 13 amino acids. CDR1 and CDR2 (germline): LGHNA, YNFKEQ. The V end was cut by 1 base, the J end by 10 bases, with 11 bases between. CDR3 region: CASSQVDPIEQFF. CDR3 sequence (DNA): TGTGCCAGCAGCCAAGTTGACCCTATCGAGCAGTTCTTC.

The chain employs TRBV5-5 and TRBJ1-1; D unresolved. In germline, CDR1 is SGHKS, CDR2 YYEKEE (reference sequence). The V end was cut by 0 bases, the J end by 1 base, with 4 bases between. The CDR3 runs to 13 residues. In DNA, the CDR3 is TGTGCCAGCAGCTTGGTTCCGAACACTGAAGCTTTCTTT. It encodes CASSLVPNTEAFF.